This T cell receptor beta chain was documented in a study of read filtering for tumor transcriptome and immune sequencing. Study as a whole: After DNase treatment, RNA was made into whole-transcriptome libraries. IR-seq gave about 4.05 to 11 million TCR reads per sample; RNA-seq gave about 80 to 1,400. Study findings and constraints: Without single-read clonotypes, shared clonotype proportions correlated more between IR-seq and RNA-seq.

The library was built from roughly 400 ng RNA with molecular barcoded adaptors for alpha/delta and beta/gamma chains. In TCRdb, the reads were re-called with MiXCR into one record per CDR3 protein. Of about 130,000 distinct CDR3 sequences listed, about 12% are singletons. This clonotype was seen at least ten times. Its antigen is as yet unknown. The germline gives CDR1 MNHEY, CDR2 SVGEGT. Deletions cut 3 bases from V and 1 base from J, with 9 bases between. This CDR3 spans 14 amino acids. Sequenced input: a population of CD138-negative cells sorted from bone marrow. The chain joins TRBV6-2 or TRBV6-3 to TRBJ1-1; TRBD1 might be the D (5 bases). The sequence derives from a donor at least 40 years old with multiple myeloma. CDR3 coding DNA: TGTGCCAGCAGTTATGGGGCAGGGAACACTGAAGCTTTCTTT. Protein sequence: CASSYGAGNTEAFF.